These T cell receptor beta chains were read from a single sample in a study of chemoradiotherapy in HPV16-positive cancers. Only in-frame clones appear in the TCRdb table, and some are missing; sequencing was by immunoSEQ multiplex PCR. Altogether about 12,000 clones are present, 75% to 90% being singletons, with the ten largest covering approximately 23%. The specimen was blood, collected from a patient who underwent chemoradiotherapy. The origin of the receptors is a human donor with HPV-associated anogenital cancer. The CDR3 runs from the conserved cysteine through the conserved F or W. The order of the fields is D gene, clone size, J gene, V gene, CDR3 protein, CDR3 DNA. D genes are given only for firm matches. Size is stated for part of the rows, as once, few or many counts, or as a class when the clone is expanded.

d_gene: TRBD1; abundance: .; j_gene: TRBJ2-5; v_gene: TRBV19; CDR3aa: CASTHRGLREETQYF; CDR3nt: TGTGCCAGTACCCACAGGGGGCTGAGGGAAGAGACCCAGTACTTC
d_gene: .; abundance: once; j_gene: TRBJ2-5; v_gene: TRBV7-2; CDR3aa: CASSPGLYF; CDR3nt: TGTGCCAGCAGCCCAGGGTTGTACTTC
d_gene: .; abundance: .; j_gene: TRBJ2-1; v_gene: TRBV19; CDR3aa: CASTGLSSYNEQFF; CDR3nt: TGTGCCAGTACCGGACTCAGCTCCTACAATGAGCAGTTCTTC
d_gene: .; abundance: .; j_gene: TRBJ2-7; v_gene: TRBV4-3; CDR3aa: CASSFGTAAYEQYF; CDR3nt: TGCGCCAGCAGCTTCGGGACGGCAGCCTACGAGCAGTACTTC
d_gene: .; abundance: .; j_gene: TRBJ2-3; v_gene: TRBV7-3; CDR3aa: CASSRGHTDTQYF; CDR3nt: TGTGCCAGCAGCCGTGGTCACACAGATACGCAGTATTTT
d_gene: TRBD1; abundance: .; j_gene: TRBJ2-3; v_gene: TRBV27; CDR3aa: CASSLFGQADSTDTQYF; CDR3nt: TGTGCCAGCAGTTTATTCGGACAGGCAGATAGCACAGATACGCAGTATTTT
d_gene: .; abundance: once; j_gene: TRBJ2-7; v_gene: TRBV9; CDR3aa: CASSVATGSSYEQYF; CDR3nt: TGTGCCAGCAGCGTAGCCACAGGGAGCTCCTACGAGCAGTACTTC
d_gene: .; abundance: .; j_gene: TRBJ2-7; v_gene: TRBV4-3; CDR3aa: CASSQGLQGIIHEQYF; CDR3nt: TGCGCCAGCAGCCAAGGGTTACAGGGTATAATCCACGAGCAGTACTTC
d_gene: .; abundance: .; j_gene: TRBJ2-3; v_gene: TRBV7-9; CDR3aa: CASSLRETTDTQYF; CDR3nt: TGTGCCAGCAGCTTAAGGGAGACCACAGATACGCAGTATTTT
d_gene: .; abundance: .; j_gene: TRBJ1-2; v_gene: TRBV28; CDR3aa: CASSLPGGNYGYTF; CDR3nt: TGTGCCAGCAGTTTGCCCGGGGGTAACTATGGCTACACCTTC
d_gene: .; abundance: .; j_gene: TRBJ2-7; v_gene: TRBV4-2; CDR3aa: CASSQDPAGSYEQYF; CDR3nt: TGTGCCAGCAGCCAAGACCCCGCAGGTTCCTACGAGCAGTACTTC
d_gene: .; abundance: .; j_gene: TRBJ2-7; v_gene: TRBV6-1; CDR3aa: CASSERARREQYF; CDR3nt: TGTGCCAGCAGTGAGCGGGCGCGGCGAGAGCAGTACTTC
d_gene: .; abundance: few; j_gene: TRBJ2-3; v_gene: TRBV4-3; CDR3aa: CASSQDLGRRTDTQYF; CDR3nt: TGCGCCAGCAGCCAAGATCTTGGCAGGCGCACAGATACGCAGTATTTT
d_gene: TRBD1; abundance: .; j_gene: TRBJ2-7; v_gene: TRBV28; CDR3aa: CASSTRTGGLHEQYF; CDR3nt: TGTGCCAGCAGTACCCGGACAGGGGGGCTTCACGAGCAGTACTTC
d_gene: TRBD1; abundance: once; j_gene: TRBJ2-5; v_gene: TRBV28; CDR3aa: CASSFDRVQYF; CDR3nt: TGTGCCAGCAGTTTCGACAGGGTCCAGTACTTC
d_gene: .; abundance: .; j_gene: TRBJ2-7; v_gene: TRBV21-1; CDR3aa: CASSRGGSYEQYF; CDR3nt: TGTGCCAGCAGCAGGGGCGGGAGCTACGAGCAGTACTTC
d_gene: TRBD2; abundance: .; j_gene: TRBJ2-1; v_gene: TRBV18; CDR3aa: CASSPFSSGLYNEQFF; CDR3nt: TGTGCCAGCTCACCATTCTCTAGCGGACTCTACAATGAGCAGTTCTTC
d_gene: TRBD2; abundance: .; j_gene: TRBJ2-1; v_gene: TRBV15; CDR3aa: CATSTRTSGKEQFF; CDR3nt: TGTGCCACCAGCACAAGGACTAGCGGGAAAGAGCAGTTCTTC
d_gene: .; abundance: .; j_gene: TRBJ1-2; v_gene: TRBV4-1; CDR3aa: CASSRRQDLSRGYTF; CDR3nt: TGCGCCAGCAGCAGAAGACAGGATCTATCGCGAGGCTACACCTTC
d_gene: TRBD1; abundance: .; j_gene: TRBJ1-2; v_gene: TRBV25-1; CDR3aa: CASSFGQGDYGYTF; CDR3nt: TGTGCCAGCAGCTTCGGACAGGGTGACTATGGCTACACCTTC
d_gene: TRBD1; abundance: .; j_gene: TRBJ2-7; v_gene: TRBV6-5; CDR3aa: CASSGSGTGAYEQYF; CDR3nt: TGTGCCAGCAGTGGATCCGGGACAGGGGCATACGAGCAGTACTTC
d_gene: .; abundance: .; j_gene: TRBJ2-7; v_gene: TRBV7-2; CDR3aa: CASGNRGGGSSYEQYF; CDR3nt: TGTGCCAGCGGCAATAGGGGGGGCGGAAGCTCCTACGAGCAGTACTTC
d_gene: .; abundance: .; j_gene: TRBJ2-2; v_gene: TRBV6-6; CDR3aa: CASNQQGFGELFF; CDR3nt: TGTGCCAGCAACCAACAGGGCTTCGGGGAGCTGTTTTTT
d_gene: TRBD1; abundance: .; j_gene: TRBJ2-5; v_gene: TRBV2; CDR3aa: CASNPDRARETQYF; CDR3nt: TGTGCCAGCAATCCGGACAGGGCACGGGAGACCCAGTACTTC
d_gene: .; abundance: .; j_gene: TRBJ1-4; v_gene: TRBV4-1; CDR3aa: CASSQGGAVGEKLFF; CDR3nt: TGCGCCAGCAGCCAAGGTGGGGCGGTTGGTGAAAAACTGTTTTTT
d_gene: TRBD1; abundance: .; j_gene: TRBJ1-4; v_gene: TRBV6-1; CDR3aa: CASSEGGGTGWASEKLFF; CDR3nt: TGTGCCAGCAGTGAAGGAGGCGGGACAGGATGGGCGAGTGAAAAACTGTTTTTT
d_gene: .; abundance: .; j_gene: TRBJ2-5; v_gene: TRBV2; CDR3aa: CASSEPTLETQYF; CDR3nt: TGTGCCAGCAGTGAACCGACCCTAGAGACCCAGTACTTC
d_gene: TRBD1; abundance: few; j_gene: TRBJ1-5; v_gene: TRBV6-1; CDR3aa: CASRPTGVGNQPQHF; CDR3nt: TGTGCCAGCAGACCGACAGGGGTGGGGAATCAGCCCCAGCATTTT
d_gene: .; abundance: .; j_gene: TRBJ1-4; v_gene: TRBV5-1; CDR3aa: CASSWTGRGEKLFF; CDR3nt: TGCGCCAGCAGCTGGACCGGGAGAGGGGAAAAACTGTTTTTT
d_gene: .; abundance: once; j_gene: TRBJ2-1; v_gene: TRBV4-2; CDR3aa: CASSQDLGGGPSYNEQFF; CDR3nt: TGTGCCAGCAGCCAAGATCTAGGGGGAGGGCCCTCCTACAATGAGCAGTTCTTC
d_gene: .; abundance: .; j_gene: TRBJ2-7; v_gene: TRBV27; CDR3aa: CASGPTLAGEQYF; CDR3nt: TGTGCCAGCGGTCCTACCCTAGCCGGCGAGCAGTACTTC
d_gene: TRBD1; abundance: medium-sized; j_gene: TRBJ2-7; v_gene: TRBV7-6; CDR3aa: CASSPLTGGGQYF; CDR3nt: TGTGCCAGCAGCCCGCTAACAGGGGGCGGGCAGTACTTC
d_gene: TRBD1; abundance: .; j_gene: TRBJ1-2; v_gene: TRBV15; CDR3aa: CATSRGRGTGQKNYGYTF; CDR3nt: TGTGCCACCAGCAGAGGGAGGGGGACGGGACAGAAAAACTATGGCTACACCTTC
d_gene: .; abundance: .; j_gene: TRBJ1-2; v_gene: TRBV5-4; CDR3aa: CASSLSTALRLDYGYTF; CDR3nt: TGTGCCAGCAGCTTGTCGACAGCTTTAAGGCTTGACTATGGCTACACCTTC
d_gene: TRBD2; abundance: .; j_gene: TRBJ2-5; v_gene: TRBV4-1; CDR3aa: CASTDVMGTSVETQYF; CDR3nt: TGCGCCAGCACCGACGTGATGGGGACTAGCGTGGAGACCCAGTACTTC
d_gene: TRBD2; abundance: .; j_gene: TRBJ2-7; v_gene: TRBV2; CDR3aa: CASSGLGLAGDSYEQYF; CDR3nt: TGTGCCAGCAGTGGCCTGGGACTAGCGGGGGACTCCTACGAGCAGTACTTC
d_gene: TRBD2; abundance: few; j_gene: TRBJ2-2; v_gene: TRBV5-1; CDR3aa: CASSTGAGGLTGELFF; CDR3nt: TGCGCCAGCAGCACCGGAGCGGGAGGTCTCACCGGGGAGCTGTTTTTT
d_gene: .; abundance: .; j_gene: TRBJ1-1; v_gene: TRBV5-5; CDR3aa: CASSFSTNTEAFF; CDR3nt: TGTGCCAGCAGCTTTAGCACGAACACTGAAGCTTTCTTT
d_gene: TRBD2; abundance: .; j_gene: TRBJ2-5; v_gene: TRBV6-6; CDR3aa: CASTPEGGGETQYF; CDR3nt: TGTGCCAGCACTCCCGAGGGCGGGGGGGAGACCCAGTACTTC
d_gene: TRBD2; abundance: .; j_gene: TRBJ2-7; v_gene: TRBV5-1; CDR3aa: CASSLAAGGTYEQYF; CDR3nt: TGCGCCAGCAGCTTGGCGGCGGGGGGGACCTACGAGCAGTACTTC
d_gene: .; abundance: once; j_gene: TRBJ1-6; v_gene: TRBV7-6; CDR3aa: CASSLEEHSPLHF; CDR3nt: TGTGCCAGCAGCTTGGAAGAGCATTCACCCCTCCACTTT
d_gene: TRBD1; abundance: once; j_gene: TRBJ2-1; v_gene: TRBV11-3; CDR3aa: CASSLRQGYNEQFF; CDR3nt: TGTGCCAGCAGCCTCCGACAGGGGTACAATGAGCAGTTCTTC
d_gene: TRBD2; abundance: .; j_gene: TRBJ2-7; v_gene: TRBV13; CDR3aa: CASSLGTSGRYEQYF; CDR3nt: TGTGCCAGCAGCTTAGGGACCAGCGGGAGGTACGAGCAGTACTTC